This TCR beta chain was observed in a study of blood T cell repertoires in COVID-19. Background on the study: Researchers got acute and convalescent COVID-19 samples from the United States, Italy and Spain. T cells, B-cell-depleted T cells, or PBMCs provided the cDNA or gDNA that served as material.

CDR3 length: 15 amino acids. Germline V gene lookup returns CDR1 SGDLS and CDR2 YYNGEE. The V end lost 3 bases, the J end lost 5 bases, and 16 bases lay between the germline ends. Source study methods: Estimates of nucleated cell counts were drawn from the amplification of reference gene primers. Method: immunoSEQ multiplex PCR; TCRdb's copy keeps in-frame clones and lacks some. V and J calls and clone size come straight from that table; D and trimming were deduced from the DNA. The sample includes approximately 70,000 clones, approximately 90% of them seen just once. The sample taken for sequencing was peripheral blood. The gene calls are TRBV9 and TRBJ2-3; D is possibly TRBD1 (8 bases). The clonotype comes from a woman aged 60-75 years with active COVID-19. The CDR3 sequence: CASSAGGQALDTQYF. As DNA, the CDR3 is TGTGCCAGCAGCGCGGGGGGACAGGCGTTAGATACGCAGTATTTT.